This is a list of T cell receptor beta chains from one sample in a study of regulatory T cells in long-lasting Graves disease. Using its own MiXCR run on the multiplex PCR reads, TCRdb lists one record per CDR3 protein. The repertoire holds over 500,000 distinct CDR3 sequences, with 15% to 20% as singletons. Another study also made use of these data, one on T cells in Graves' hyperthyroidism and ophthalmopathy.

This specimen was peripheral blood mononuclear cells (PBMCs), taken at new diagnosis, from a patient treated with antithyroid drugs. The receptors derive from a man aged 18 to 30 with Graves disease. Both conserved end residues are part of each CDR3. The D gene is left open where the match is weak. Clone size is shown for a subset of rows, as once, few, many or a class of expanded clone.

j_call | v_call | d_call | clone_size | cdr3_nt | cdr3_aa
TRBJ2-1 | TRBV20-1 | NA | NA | TGCAGTGCTAGAACCCGTCCTGATGAGCAGTTCTTC | CSARTRPDEQFF
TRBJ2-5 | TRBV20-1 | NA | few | TGCAGTGCTAGAGCGGCAGCTCAAGAGACCCAGTACTTC | CSARAAAQETQYF
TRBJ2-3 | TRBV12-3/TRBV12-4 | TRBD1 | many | TGTGCCAGCAGCGCGGGGAGGGACAGGGGGACAGATACGCAGTATTTT | CASSAGRDRGTDTQYF
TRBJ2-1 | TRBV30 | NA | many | TGTGCCTGGGGGGGAGCACATGAGCAGTTCTTC | CAWGGAHEQFF
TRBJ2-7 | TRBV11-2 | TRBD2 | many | TGTGCCAGCAGCCCAGGGGGGACTAGCGGGAGCGAGCAGTACTTC | CASSPGGTSGSEQYF
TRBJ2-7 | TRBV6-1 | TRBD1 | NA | TGTGCCAGCAGTCTCCGGACAGGGTTGAACGAGCAGTACTTC | CASSLRTGLNEQYF
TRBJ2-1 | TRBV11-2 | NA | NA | TGTGCCAGCAGCTTACGGACTCGCCAGGATGAGCAGTTCTTC | CASSLRTRQDEQFF
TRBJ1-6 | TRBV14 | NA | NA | TGTGCCAGCAGCCAAGGTGGGGCCAATTCACCCCTCCACTTT | CASSQGGANSPLHF
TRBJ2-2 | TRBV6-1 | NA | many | TGTGCCAGCGTTAAGGTGCTCCGCACCGGGGAGCTGTTTTTT | CASVKVLRTGELFF
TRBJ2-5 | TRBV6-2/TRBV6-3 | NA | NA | TGTGCCAGCAGTGAAGTAGGAGAGACCCAGTACTTC | CASSEVGETQYF
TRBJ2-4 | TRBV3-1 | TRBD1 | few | TGTGCCAGCAGCCAAAGTTCCGGGACAGGAAACATTCAGTACTTC | CASSQSSGTGNIQYF
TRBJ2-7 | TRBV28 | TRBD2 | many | TGTGCCAGCAGTTTAGGGACTACTCGTGGGGAGCAGTACTTC | CASSLGTTRGEQYF
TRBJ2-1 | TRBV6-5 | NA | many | TGTGCCAGCAGTTACTCGGGTAGCGAGCATGAGCAGTTCTTC | CASSYSGSEHEQFF
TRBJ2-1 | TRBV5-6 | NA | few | TGTGCCAGCAGCGTACAGGGAGGGCCCTACAATGAGCAGTTCTTC | CASSVQGGPYNEQFF
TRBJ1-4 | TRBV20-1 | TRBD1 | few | TGCAGTGCTAGCACAGGGGTAGGGGAAAAACTGTTTTTT | CSASTGVGEKLFF
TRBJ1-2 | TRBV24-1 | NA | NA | TGTGCCACCAGTGATTTACGGAACTATGGCTACACCTTC | CATSDLRNYGYTF
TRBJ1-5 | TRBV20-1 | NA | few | TGCAGTGCCTTGAGTCGGGGAGCCCAGCATTTT | CSALSRGAQHF
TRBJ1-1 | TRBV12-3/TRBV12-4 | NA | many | TGTGCCAGCACCTTGGGGGGCGGGAACACTGAAGCTTTCTTT | CASTLGGGNTEAFF
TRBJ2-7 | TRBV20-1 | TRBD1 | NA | TGCAGTGCTAGAGATCAACAGGGGAAGCGGCGCGAGCAGTACTTC | CSARDQQGKRREQYF
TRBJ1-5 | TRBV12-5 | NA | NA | TGTGCTAGTGATGGGGCCGGACGGGAAAATCAGCCCCAGCATTTT | CASDGAGRENQPQHF
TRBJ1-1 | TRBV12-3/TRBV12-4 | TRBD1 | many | TGTGCCAGCAGTTATGAGACAGGGGGTGACAAAGCTTTCTTT | CASSYETGGDKAFF
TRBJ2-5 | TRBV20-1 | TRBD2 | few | TGCAGTACCGGCGGGCTAGCGGGAGGAGGGACCCAGTACTTC | CSTGGLAGGGTQYF